The present TCR beta chain was sequenced within a study of blood T cells in healthy people across ages. The draw of peripheral blood yielded ten milliliters from each donor. Germline CDR1 and CDR2: LNHNV and YYDKDF (reference sequence). Germline trimming cut 3 bases from V and 6 bases from J; bases unmatched to any gene: 10. This CDR3 is 16 amino acids long. About this clonotype itself: Its matching antigen is unknown.

Notes on the study in general: The study lacked donor CMV status, which possibly confounded expanded clonotype changes.

Alongside a J-beta primer mix, a sample-barcoded 5' primer served in a second PCR lasting about 7 to 12 cycles. One entry per CDR3 protein results from TCRdb running MiXCR on the 5' RACE reads. Of approximately 1.5 million distinct CDR3 sequences listed, approximately 39% are singletons. This receptor was identified in a woman younger than 35 in good health. The chain couples TRBV15 to TRBJ1-5; 8 bases line up with TRBD1. Sequences were obtained from blood. The CDR3 coding sequence is TGTGCCACCAGCAGCGCAATGACAGGGGTGGGTCAGCCCCAGCATTTT. Amino acids: CATSSAMTGVGQPQHF.